What follows describes a single TCR beta chain. With V trimmed by 0 bases and J by 2 bases, 2 bases remained unmatched. The germline V gene has CDR1 SGDLS and CDR2 YYNGEE. The CDR3 covers 15 residues. This sample was included in a study of blood T cell repertoires in COVID-19. Background on the study: Acute-phase and convalescent COVID-19 samples originated in the United States, Italy and Spain.

Recruited during active infection, patients (from Seattle) were subsequently followed longitudinally. Generated by immunoSEQ multiplex PCR, the TCRdb table keeps only in-frame clones and is missing some. In the table there are about 350,000 clones, roughly 89% of which are singletons. The specimen was peripheral blood. The chain joins TRBV9 to TRBJ2-5, with 9 bases identical to TRBD2. The sequence came from a woman aged 55-69 years with COVID-19, enrolled during active disease. The CDR3: CASSVDLAGQETQYF. CDR3 sequence (DNA): TGTGCCAGCAGCGTAGACCTAGCGGGACAAGAGACCCAGTACTTC. The whole variable domain, filled in from reference TRBV9 and TRBJ2-5, reads DSGVTQTPKHLITATGQRVTLRCSPRSGDLSVYWYQQSLDQGLQFLIQYYNGEERAKGNILERFSAQQFPDLHSELNLSSLELGDSALYFCASSVDLAGQETQYFGPGTRLLVL.